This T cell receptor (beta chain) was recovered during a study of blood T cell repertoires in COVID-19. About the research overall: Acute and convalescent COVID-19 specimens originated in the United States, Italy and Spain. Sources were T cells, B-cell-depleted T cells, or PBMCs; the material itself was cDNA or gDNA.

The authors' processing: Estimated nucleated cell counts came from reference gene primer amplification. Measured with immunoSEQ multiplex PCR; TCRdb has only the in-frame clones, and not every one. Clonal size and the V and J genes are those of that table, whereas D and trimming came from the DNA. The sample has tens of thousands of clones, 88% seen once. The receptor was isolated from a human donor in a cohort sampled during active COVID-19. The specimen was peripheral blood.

The CDR3 DNA sequence: TGTGCCAGTAGTGAACAGGGTCGGGCTTCACCCCTCCACTTT. Protein: CASSEQGRASPLHF. This chain joins TRBV19 and TRBJ1-6, with D perhaps TRBD1 (6 bases). Germline values: CDR1 LNHDA, CDR2 SQIVND (reference sequence). V dropped 5 bases and J dropped 9 bases, with 14 bases sitting between them. This CDR3 comprises 14 residues.